The next 3 T cell receptor beta chains were all read from a single sample in a study of T-cell reconstitution after alpha-beta-depleted transplantation in children. Using unique molecular identifiers, the investigators prepared the TCRbeta library. Using its own MiXCR run on the PCR reads, TCRdb lists one record per CDR3 protein. The table shows hundreds of thousands of distinct CDR3 sequences, with under 20% occurring only once. Material: PBMCs, mostly from graft donor cells, obtained 360 days after TCRalphabeta/CD19-depleted stem cell transplant. These receptors all stem from a male patient between 2 and 15 years old who had a stem cell transplant for acute lymphoblastic leukemia, so the T cells may come from the graft donor.

At least ten counts were recorded for this clonotype. V gene TRBV4-2 combines with J gene TRBJ2-3; unclear D gene. This CDR3 has 15 residues. The germline V and J ends were trimmed by 0 bases and 7 bases, with 14 bases remaining between them. The germline V gene encodes CDR1 LGHNA and CDR2 YNFKEQ. In nucleotides, the CDR3 is TGTGCCAGCAGCCAAGACTATGAGCTTGAACATACGCAGTATTTT. It codes for CASSQDYELEHTQYF.

This clonotype came up a few times. The chain has TRBV4-3 and TRBJ1-6, with D possibly matching TRBD1 (5 bases). Per germline, CDR1 LGHNA and CDR2 YSLEER. The CDR3 spans 15 residues. V lost 6 bases and J 7 bases, leaving 16 bases between the germline ends. The CDR3 sequence: CASSLAGRPNSPLHF. The CDR3 coding sequence is TGCGCCAGCAGTCTGGCAGGGCGTCCCAATTCACCCCTCCACTTT.

V usage is TRBV10-3 and J usage is TRBJ1-2; no reliable D call. Germline V gives CDR1 ENHRY, CDR2 SYGVKD. V lost 2 bases, J lost 3 bases, and 7 bases lay in between. The CDR3 loop spans 13 amino acids. CDR3 coding DNA: TGTGCCATCAGTGAGGACCCCTACTATGGCTACACCTTC. This codes for CAISEDPYYGYTF.